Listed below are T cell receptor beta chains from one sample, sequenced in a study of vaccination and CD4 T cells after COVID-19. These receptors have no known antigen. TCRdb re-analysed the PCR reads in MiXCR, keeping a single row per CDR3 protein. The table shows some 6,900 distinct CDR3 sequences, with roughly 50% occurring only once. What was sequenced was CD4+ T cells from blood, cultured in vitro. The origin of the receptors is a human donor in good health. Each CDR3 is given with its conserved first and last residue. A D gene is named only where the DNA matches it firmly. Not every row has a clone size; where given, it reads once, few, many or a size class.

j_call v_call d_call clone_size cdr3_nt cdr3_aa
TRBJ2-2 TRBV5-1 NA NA TGCGCCAGCAGCTTGGGGGCGTACACCGGGGAGCTGTTTTTT CASSLGAYTGELFF
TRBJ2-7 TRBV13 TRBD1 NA TGTGCCAGCAGACCTCCGACAGGGGCCTACGAGCAGTACTTC CASRPPTGAYEQYF
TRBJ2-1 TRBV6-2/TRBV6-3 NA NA TGTGCCAGCAGTTTTGGGGGTTACAATGAGCAGTTCTTC CASSFGGYNEQFF
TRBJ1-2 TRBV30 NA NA TGTGCCTGCACCCTCGACAGTCCCTCGGGCTACACCTTC CACTLDSPSGYTF
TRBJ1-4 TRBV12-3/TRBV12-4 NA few TGTGCCAGCAGCCCGGGGAGGGGCGTTGAAAAACTGTTTTTT CASSPGRGVEKLFF
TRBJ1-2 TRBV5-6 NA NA TGTGCCAGCAGTCATAGACACGTAGTTTTTTTGAGTAACTATGGCTACACCTTC CASSHRHVVFLSNYGYTF
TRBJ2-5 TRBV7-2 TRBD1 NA TGTGCCAGCAGCTTAAAAGGATGGCCGGACAGGGACCGTGAGACCCAGTACTTC CASSLKGWPDRDRETQYF
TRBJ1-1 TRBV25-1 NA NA TGTGCCAGCCTGGGGCATGTTGGGGGCACTGAAGCTTTCTTT CASLGHVGGTEAFF
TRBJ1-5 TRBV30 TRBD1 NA TGTGCCTGGAGTCAGGGGGCTGAGTTTAATCAGCCCCAGCATTTT CAWSQGAEFNQPQHF
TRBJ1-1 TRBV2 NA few TGTGCCAGCAGCAAGGGGATTCTTAACACTGAAGCTTTCTTT CASSKGILNTEAFF
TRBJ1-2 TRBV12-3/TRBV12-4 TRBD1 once TGTGCCAGCAGTTTAGGGCGCAGGGGGGGCTATGGCTACACCTTC CASSLGRRGGYGYTF
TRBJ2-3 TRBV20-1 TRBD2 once TGCAGTGCTATACCCGAAGAAGGGGCTAGCGGGAGTGACGATACGCAGTATTTT CSAIPEEGASGSDDTQYF
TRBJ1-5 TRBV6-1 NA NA TGTGCCAGCGGCCCGTCCGTCCCCCAGCCCCAGCATTTT CASGPSVPQPQHF
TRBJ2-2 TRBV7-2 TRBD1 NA TGTGCCAGCAGCTTAAGACAGGGGAGGAACACCGGGGAGCTGTTTTTT CASSLRQGRNTGELFF
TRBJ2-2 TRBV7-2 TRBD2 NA TGTGCCAGCAGCTCGTCAGCGGGGGGCACCGGGGAGCTGTTTTTT CASSSSAGGTGELFF
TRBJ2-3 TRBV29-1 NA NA TGCAGCGCTTCTACAGGGATAGATACGCAGTATTTT CSASTGIDTQYF
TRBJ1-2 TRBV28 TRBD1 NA TGTGCCAGCAGTTCGACAGGGCCCTATGGCTACACCTTC CASSSTGPYGYTF
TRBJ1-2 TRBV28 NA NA TGTGCCAGCAGACTACAGGGTACTCTTAACTATGGCTACACCTTC CASRLQGTLNYGYTF
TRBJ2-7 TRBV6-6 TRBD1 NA TGTGCCAGCAGTGAACCGGGACAGGGGGACGAGCAGTACTTC CASSEPGQGDEQYF
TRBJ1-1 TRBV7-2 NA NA TGTGCCAGCAGCTCCCCCCTCGGCTTGAACACTGAAGCTTTCTTT CASSSPLGLNTEAFF